This entry features one TCR beta chain sequence. Its antigen is not known. CD45RO negativity and positive selection for CCR7 defined naive CD8 cells, a population that excluded terminally differentiated effector memory CD45RA+ cells. The data were obtained in a study of shared clonotypes between healthy human individuals. Study-level findings and limits: Represented diversity, genetic and exposure-history alike, was limited by few donors.

Here immunoSEQ multiplex PCR was the method, and the copy in TCRdb shows in-frame clones only, minus some. This sample has over 2 million clones, with about 95% found just once. This CDR3 has 18 residues. V lost 3 bases, J lost 7 bases, and 11 bases stayed unmatched. Germline assignment: CDR1 SGHVS and CDR2 FQNEAQ. The genes are TRBV7-8 and TRBJ2-3, with 15 positions matching TRBD2. Sample: naive CD8+ T cells sorted from blood. This sequence was found in a man between 18 and 29 years old in good health. The CDR3 loop reads CASSFGLAGGGTHYTQYF. CDR3 sequence (DNA): TGTGCCAGCAGCTTTGGACTAGCGGGGGGGGGAACCCACTATACGCAGTATTTT. Full variable domain (rest looked up from reference TRBV7-8 and TRBJ2-3): GAGVSQSPRYKVAKRGQDVALRCDPISGHVSLFWYQQALGQGPEFLTYFQNEAQLDKSGLPSDRFFAERPEGSVSTLKIQRTQQEDSAVYLCASSFGLAGGGTHYTQYFGPGTRLTVL.